This T cell receptor (beta chain) appears in the sequencing data of a study of CD8 T cells in ankylosing spondylitis. Using quantitative 5'-RACE with molecular barcodes, the authors made TCR beta libraries. From the 5' RACE reads, TCRdb called clonotypes with MiXCR, one entry per CDR3 protein. The data contain about 160,000 distinct CDR3 sequences, about a sixth of them seen just once; the ten biggest clones take up about 8.2%. Study-level findings and limits: In ankylosing spondylitis blood, a motif of 7 to 9 highly homologous TCR beta variants appeared characteristic. According to the report, clones linked to the disease were significantly enriched in matched synovial fluid samples taken from ankylosing spondylitis patients.

This clonotype was counted at least ten times. Its target is unknown. The CDR3 contains 18 residues. Germline CDR1 and CDR2: LGHDT and YNNKEL (reference sequence). J gave up 5 bases and V 7 bases, and 14 bases lay outside the gene matches. This receptor was identified in a male donor with ankylosing spondylitis or in good health (not recorded which). The chain uses TRBV3-1 and TRBJ2-5; TRBD2 aligns across 15 bases. Material for sequencing was blood, either unsorted or a sorted T cell fraction (not recorded which). DNA for the CDR3: TGTGCCAGCAACAATCCGGGACTAGCGGGAGGAGGATTGGAGACCCAGTACTTC. It codes for CASNNPGLAGGGLETQYF.